This T cell receptor (beta chain) comes out of a study of T-cell memory formation after mild COVID-19. Study-wide points: Cross-reactive memory seemingly joined, as some responding clones were found in pre-infection memory. Clones contracting over day 15 to 85 were CD4/CD8 balanced, with later expanders leaning CD4+. CM and EM subsets held most contracting CD4+ clones; EMRA held CD8+ ones. Second-wave clones that peaked on day 37 lacked confirmed SARS-CoV-2 specificity.

The CDR3 has 13 amino acids. Germline assignment: CDR1 SGHRS and CDR2 YFSETQ. Between the trimmed V and J ends, which lost 0 bases and 4 bases, there was a span of 7 bases. Via MiXCR, TCRdb re-called the 5' RACE reads, giving one row per CDR3 protein. In the table there are 530,000 or so distinct CDR3 sequences, approximately 15% of which are singletons. About this clonotype: The antigen is undetermined.

Sequenced material: PBMCs or a T cell subset sorted from them (not recorded which). The clonotype comes from an adult woman who had mild COVID-19 (a few samples of this study predate the infection). Cell type and time point are not known. The chain carries TRBV5-1 and TRBJ1-1; unclear D gene. The CDR3 loop is CASSLGEFTEAFF. CDR3 in DNA: TGCGCCAGCAGCTTGGGAGAGTTCACTGAAGCTTTCTTT.